Each of the 7 T cell receptor beta chains below was sequenced from the same sample in a study of blood T cell repertoires in COVID-19. TCRdb's table, derived via immunoSEQ multiplex PCR, lists solely in-frame clones and lacks some. The top ten clones hold about 1.7% of a sample with 110,000 to 150,000 clones, around nine tenths of them seen once. The sequencing input was peripheral blood. Every receptor here comes from a woman aged 50 to 60 with acute or convalescent COVID-19.

The CDR3 here is CAIRGQGNTEAFF. For the CDR3, the DNA is TGTGCCATCAGGGGACAGGGGAACACTGAAGCTTTCTTT. The V and J genes are TRBV10-3 and TRBJ1-1; 9 nucleotides agree with TRBD1. J gave up 1 base and V 6 bases, and 0 bases lay outside the gene matches. Looked up from germline, CDR1 is ENHRY and CDR2 is SYGVKD. CDR3 length: 13 residues.

The chain uses TRBV6-5 and TRBJ1-2, with a tentative D call TRBD1 (6 bases). The V end was cut by 11 bases, the J end by 8 bases, with 18 bases between. This CDR3 has 12 amino acids. CDR1 is MNHEY and CDR2 is SVGAGI in the germline V gene. Here the CDR3 DNA reads TGTGCCGGGAAACAGGGATCAGGAGGCTACACCTTC. Translating it yields CAGKQGSGGYTF.

This sequence joins TRBV15 and TRBJ1-1; 7 bases are shared with TRBD1. This CDR3 spans 16 amino acids. The V and J ends lost 0 bases and 4 bases, in that order; junction bases with no gene match: 8. Germline assignment: CDR1 LNHNV and CDR2 YYDKDF (reference sequence). Here the CDR3 DNA reads TGTGCCACCAGCAGAGATCAAGGACAGGTGGGCACTGAAGCTTTCTTT. Its translation is CATSRDQGQVGTEAFF.

V is TRBV10-1 and J is TRBJ2-1, with TRBD2 identical over 11 bases. V gave up 5 bases and J gave up 10 bases; unmatched junction bases: 4. CDR1 and CDR2 from the germline V gene are WNHNN and SYGVQD (reference sequence). The CDR3 is 13 residues long. In nucleotides, the CDR3 is TGCGCCAGCAGTAAGGGACTAGCGGAGGAGCAGTTCTTC. This codes for CASSKGLAEEQFF.

This sequence joins TRBV7-9 and TRBJ1-2; 7 bases are a match to TRBD1. There are 13 residues in the CDR3. J lost 3 bases, V lost 5 bases, and 3 bases had no gene match. Germline lookup yields CDR1 SEHNR and CDR2 FQNEAQ (reference sequence). The CDR3 bases are TGTGCCAGCAGCCCCGGGACAGACTATGGCTACACCTTC. Translated: CASSPGTDYGYTF.

This rearrangement joins TRBV29-1 to TRBJ2-7; 11 bases are shared with TRBD1. The CDR3 loop spans 15 amino acids. V dropped 6 bases and J dropped 4; count of bases not matched to a gene: 11. In germline, CDR1 is SQVTM, CDR2 ANQGSEA. The CDR3 is CSVKGTGGERYEQYF. The CDR3 DNA follows: TGCAGCGTCAAAGGGACAGGGGGAGAACGTTACGAGCAGTACTTC.

In this sample, this clone turned up a few times. The chain links TRBV9 to TRBJ2-7; TRBD2 matches at 11 bases. The CDR3 sequence is 15 residues long. Unmatched junction bases numbered 5, after V lost 5 bases and J lost 1 base. Germline CDR1 is SGDLS and CDR2 is YYNGEE. The CDR3 DNA sequence: TGTGCCAGCAGTGAGGGACTAGCGGTATCCTACGAGCAGTACTTC. This encodes CASSEGLAVSYEQYF.